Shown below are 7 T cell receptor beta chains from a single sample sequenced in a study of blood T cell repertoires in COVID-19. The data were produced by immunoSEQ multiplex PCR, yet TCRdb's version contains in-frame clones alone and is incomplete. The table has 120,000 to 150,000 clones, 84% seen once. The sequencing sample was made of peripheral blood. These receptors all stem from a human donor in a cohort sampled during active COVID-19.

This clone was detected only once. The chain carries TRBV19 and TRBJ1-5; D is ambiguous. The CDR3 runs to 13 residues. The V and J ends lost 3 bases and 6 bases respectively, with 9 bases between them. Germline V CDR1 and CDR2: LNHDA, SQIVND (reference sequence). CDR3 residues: CASSIGGGQPQHF. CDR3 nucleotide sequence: TGTGCCAGTAGTATTGGAGGAGGTCAGCCCCAGCATTTT.

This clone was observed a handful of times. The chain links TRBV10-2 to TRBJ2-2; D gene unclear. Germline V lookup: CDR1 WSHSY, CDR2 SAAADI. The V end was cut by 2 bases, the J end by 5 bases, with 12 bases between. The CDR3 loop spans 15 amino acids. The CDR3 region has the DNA TGCGCCAGCAGTGAGGCAGGCCCAAGGACCGGGGAGCTGTTTTTT. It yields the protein CASSEAGPRTGELFF.

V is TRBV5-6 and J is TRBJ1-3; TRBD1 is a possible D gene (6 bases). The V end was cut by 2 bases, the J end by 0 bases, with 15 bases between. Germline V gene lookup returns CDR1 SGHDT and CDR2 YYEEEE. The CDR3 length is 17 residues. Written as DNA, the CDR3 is TGTGCCAGCAGCTTTACCCCGGGACATGCCTCTGGAAACACCATATATTTT. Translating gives CASSFTPGHASGNTIYF.

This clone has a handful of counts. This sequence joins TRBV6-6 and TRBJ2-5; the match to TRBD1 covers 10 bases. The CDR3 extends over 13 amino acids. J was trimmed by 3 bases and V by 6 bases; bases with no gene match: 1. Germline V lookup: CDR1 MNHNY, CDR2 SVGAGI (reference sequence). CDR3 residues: CASRGQGKETQYF. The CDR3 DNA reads TGTGCCAGCAGGGGACAGGGGAAAGAGACCCAGTACTTC.

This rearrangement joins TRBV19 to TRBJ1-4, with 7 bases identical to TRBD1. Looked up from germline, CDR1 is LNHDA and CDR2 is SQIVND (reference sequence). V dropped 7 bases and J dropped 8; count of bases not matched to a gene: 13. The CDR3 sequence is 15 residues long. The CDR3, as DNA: TGTGCCAGTACCATAGGGGGCAGGCTTTGGGAAAAACTGTTTTTT. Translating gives CASTIGGRLWEKLFF. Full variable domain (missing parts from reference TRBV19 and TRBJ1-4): DGGITQSPKYLFRKEGQNVTLSCEQNLNHDAMYWYRQDPGQGLRLIYYSQIVNDFQKGDIAEGYSVSREKKESFPLTVTSAQKNPTAFYLCASTIGGRLWEKLFFGSGTQLSVL.

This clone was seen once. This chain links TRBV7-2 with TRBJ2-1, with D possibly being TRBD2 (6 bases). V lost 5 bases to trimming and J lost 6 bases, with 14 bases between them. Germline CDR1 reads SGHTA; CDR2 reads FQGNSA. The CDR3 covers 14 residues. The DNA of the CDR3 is TGTGCCAGCAGCCCAGCGGGTTCTCGCAATGAGCAGTTCTTC. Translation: CASSPAGSRNEQFF.

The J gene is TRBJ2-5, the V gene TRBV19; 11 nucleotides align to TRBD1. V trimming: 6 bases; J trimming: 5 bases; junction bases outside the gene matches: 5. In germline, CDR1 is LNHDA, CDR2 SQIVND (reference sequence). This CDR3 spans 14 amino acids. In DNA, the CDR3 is TGTGCCAGTAGCGGACAGGGGGCTAGGGAGACCCAGTACTTC. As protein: CASSGQGARETQYF.